These 27 T cell receptor beta chains originate from one sample sequenced in a study of beta chain features in type 1 diabetes. Of the isolated RNA, all was reverse transcribed, and so the sequenced material was expressed TCRB transcripts. Data came from immunoSEQ multiplex PCR; TCRdb stores just in-frame clones and leaves some out. The data hold a few hundred thousand clones, with less than 15% observed a single time. Sequencing input: naive CD4+ T cells from blood. These receptors came from a woman between 18 and 29 years old in good health.

The chain links TRBV5-4 to TRBJ2-1; D not certain. The V end was cut by 0 bases, the J end by 0 bases, with 7 bases between. The germline V gene has CDR1 SGHNT and CDR2 YYREEE (reference sequence). This CDR3 spans 15 amino acids. CDR3 sequence reads: CASSLVASSYNEQFF. CDR3 sequence (DNA): TGTGCCAGCAGCTTGGTCGCTAGCTCCTACAATGAGCAGTTCTTC.

This clone occurred a few times. V is TRBV5-4 and J is TRBJ1-2; D is undetermined. Per germline, CDR1 SGHNT and CDR2 YYREEE (reference sequence). CDR3 length equals 14 residues. Trimming left V 4 bases short and J 4 bases short, with 14 bases between. The CDR3 coding sequence is TGTGCCAGCAGCCGTGAGGGCGTAGTCTATGGCTACACCTTC. Translating it yields CASSREGVVYGYTF. Filled out from reference TRBV5-4 and TRBJ1-2, the complete variable domain reads ETGVTQSPTHLIKTRGQQVTLRCSSQSGHNTVSWYQQALGQGPQFIFQYYREEENGRGNFPPRFSGLQFPNYSSELNVNALELDDSALYLCASSREGVVYGYTFGSGTRLTVV.

Only a few counts were recorded for this clone. The CDR3 loop reads CASSLWQGNQPQHF. The CDR3 bases are TGTGCCAGCAGTTTATGGCAGGGGAATCAGCCCCAGCATTTT. The V call is TRBV28, the J call TRBJ1-5; tentative D call: TRBD1 (6 bases). The ends were cut back, 0 bases at V and 4 bases at J, with 7 bases in the middle. Germline V gene lookup returns CDR1 MDHEN and CDR2 SYDVKM. The length of the CDR3 is 14 residues.

This chain links TRBV9 with TRBJ2-1; 11 nucleotides line up with TRBD2. V gave up 3 bases and J gave up 7 bases; unmatched junction bases: 9. The CDR3 length is 16 residues. Germline loops: CDR1 SGDLS, CDR2 YYNGEE. CDR3 loop: CASSAKLAGVENEQFF. Here the CDR3 DNA reads TGTGCCAGCAGCGCCAAACTAGCGGGAGTAGAGAATGAGCAGTTCTTC.

This clone has a handful of counts. This rearrangement joins TRBV11-1 to TRBJ2-1; 8 bases map to TRBD2. Germline V gene data show CDR1 as SGHAT and CDR2 as FQDESV (reference sequence). The CDR3 totals 16 residues. With V trimmed by 3 bases and J by 2 bases, 6 bases remained unmatched. The CDR3 region is CASSLFGSGTYNEQFF. For the CDR3, the DNA is TGTGCCAGCAGCTTGTTTGGTAGCGGGACCTACAATGAGCAGTTCTTC.

This chain links TRBV19 with TRBJ2-1; tentatively, D is TRBD1 (6 bases). The CDR3 spans 16 residues. Trimming took off 6 bases at V and 0 bases at J, with 15 bases between the two ends. CDR1 and CDR2 from the germline V gene are LNHDA and SQIVND (reference sequence). The CDR3 sequence: CASSPRQVSSYNEQFF. As DNA, the CDR3 is TGTGCCAGTAGCCCCCGACAGGTGAGCTCCTACAATGAGCAGTTCTTC.

This clone was observed a few times. The rearrangement links TRBV7-6 to TRBJ2-7; D possibly corresponds to TRBD2 (6 bases). Between the trimmed V and J ends, which lost 1 base and 6 bases, there was a span of 19 bases. The CDR3 runs to 16 residues. Germline CDR1 and CDR2: SGHVS and FNYEAQ. The CDR3 bases are TGTGCCAGCAGCTTAGGCCCTAGCGTCGGGAGTAGCGAGCAGTACTTC. Its translation is CASSLGPSVGSSEQYF. The full variable domain, rest sourced from reference TRBV7-6 and TRBJ2-7, is GAGVSQSPRYKVTKRGQDVALRCDPISGHVSLYWYRQALGQGPEFLTYFNYEAQQDKSGLPNDRFSAERPEGSISTLTIQRTEQRDSAMYRCASSLGPSVGSSEQYFGPGTRLTVT.

This clone was seen a handful of times. V is TRBV19 and J is TRBJ2-5; TRBD1 agrees at 7 bases. Germline V gives CDR1 LNHDA, CDR2 SQIVND (reference sequence). CDR3 length: 14 residues. V was clipped by 4 bases and J by 2 bases; unmatched bases: 4. CDR3 sequence (DNA): TGTGCCAGTAGTAATGGGGGACAGCAAGAGACCCAGTACTTC. This sequence encodes CASSNGGQQETQYF.

This clone appeared a few times. This chain connects TRBV7-2 to TRBJ2-2, with 8 bases fitting TRBD2. CDR1 SGHTA and CDR2 FQGNSA come from the germline V gene. Trimming removed 3 bases from V and 7 bases from J; junction bases left unmatched: 7. This CDR3 is built from 15 residues. The CDR3 loop is CASSFRTSLVGELFF. CDR3 DNA sequence: TGTGCCAGCAGCTTCCGGACTAGCTTGGTCGGGGAGCTGTTTTTT.

The rearrangement joins TRBV19 to TRBJ2-1; 7 bases are shared with TRBD1. Germline V CDR1 and CDR2: LNHDA, SQIVND (reference sequence). V was clipped by 4 bases and J by 3 bases; unmatched bases: 6. The CDR3 has 15 amino acids. The CDR3 DNA sequence: TGTGCCAGTAGTACCCGGGACAGAGACTACAATGAGCAGTTCTTC. Translated: CASSTRDRDYNEQFF.

This chain uses TRBV9 with TRBJ2-3; TRBD1 is a possible D gene (5 bases). Germline V gene lookup returns CDR1 SGDLS and CDR2 YYNGEE. Trimming took off 1 base at V and 2 bases at J, with 14 bases between the two ends. The CDR3 length is 16 residues. The CDR3 reads CASSVISDKSTDTQYF. CDR3 nucleotides: TGTGCCAGCAGCGTAATCTCGGACAAGTCCACAGATACGCAGTATTTT. The complete variable domain, with remaining parts taken from reference TRBV9 and TRBJ2-3, reads DSGVTQTPKHLITATGQRVTLRCSPRSGDLSVYWYQQSLDQGLQFLIQYYNGEERAKGNILERFSAQQFPDLHSELNLSSLELGDSALYFCASSVISDKSTDTQYFGPGTRLTVL.

CDR3 sequence (DNA): TGTGCCAGCTCACCGCCGCGGGGGCTCGGCAATCAGCCCCAGCATTTT. Translating gives CASSPPRGLGNQPQHF. This sequence joins TRBV18 and TRBJ1-5; D possibly corresponds to TRBD1 (6 bases). Per the germline V gene, CDR1 is KGHSH and CDR2 is LQKENI. This CDR3 contains 16 residues. V was clipped by 3 bases and J by 2 bases, with 14 bases between them.

This rearrangement joins TRBV7-8 to TRBJ1-2, with TRBD1 matching over 7 bases. J was trimmed by 8 bases and V by 5 bases; bases with no gene match: 11. Germline CDR1 reads SGHVS; CDR2 reads FQNEAQ. This CDR3 has 14 residues. CDR3 coding DNA: TGTGCCAGCAGCCCCAGGACAGGATTGGAAGGCTACACCTTC. This encodes CASSPRTGLEGYTF.

This clone occurred a few times. The chain carries TRBV19 and TRBJ2-7; 10 bases fit TRBD2. The CDR3 consists of 14 residues. After removal of 5 bases from V and 7 bases from J, the junction contained 8 bases not matched to a gene. CDR1 is LNHDA and CDR2 is SQIVND in the germline V gene (reference sequence). The CDR3, as DNA: TGTGCCAGTAGTGGAGCCGGGACTAGCGCAGAGCAGTACTTC. This codes for CASSGAGTSAEQYF.

This clone turned up a few times. The chain combines TRBV10-2 with TRBJ2-5, with D unclear. Germline lookup yields CDR1 WSHSY and CDR2 SAAADI. The CDR3 has 11 amino acids. Trimming left V 4 bases short and J 5 bases short, with 5 bases between. The chain's CDR3 is CASSGGETQYF. In DNA form, the CDR3 reads TGCGCCAGCAGTGGAGGCGAGACCCAGTACTTC.

The rearrangement joins TRBV28 to TRBJ1-2; D call uncertain. Trimming took 6 bases from V and 6 from J, leaving 14 bases between them. The CDR3 has 13 amino acids. Germline values: CDR1 MDHEN, CDR2 SYDVKM. The CDR3 is CASSHGSRDGYTF. CDR3 in DNA: TGTGCCAGCAGCCACGGGTCTAGAGATGGCTACACCTTC.

This chain links TRBV28 with TRBJ2-1; 12 nucleotides agree with TRBD1. Germline loops: CDR1 MDHEN, CDR2 SYDVKM. The CDR3 runs 16 residues. The J segment lost 10 bases and the V segment lost 6 bases, leaving 13 bases of the junction unmatched. The CDR3 protein is CASSFPPGQGALEQFF. The CDR3, as DNA: TGTGCCAGCAGCTTCCCCCCGGGACAGGGGGCACTAGAGCAGTTCTTC.

V is TRBV28 and J is TRBJ2-7, with D perhaps TRBD1 (6 bases). Germline CDR1 reads MDHEN; CDR2 reads SYDVKM. Trimming took 8 bases from V and 3 from J, leaving 14 bases between them. This CDR3 is built from 13 residues. The CDR3 region is CASYDRTLYEQYF. The DNA of the CDR3 is TGTGCCAGCTACGACAGGACCCTCTACGAGCAGTACTTC.

A few counts support this clone. This chain joins TRBV30 and TRBJ2-2, with a tentative D call TRBD1 (5 bases). V lost 2 bases to trimming and J lost 4 bases, with 8 bases between them. The CDR3 extends over 13 amino acids. Germline V gene data show CDR1 as GTSNPN and CDR2 as SVGIG (reference sequence). The CDR3 nucleotides read TGTGCCTGGAGTCCACAGGTCACCGGGGAGCTGTTTTTT. Its protein is CAWSPQVTGELFF.

With respect to this clone: This CDR3 is also generated by other DNA sequences in the sample. The chain is built from TRBV30 and TRBJ2-7; D remains ambiguous. Germline CDR1 is GTSNPN and CDR2 is SVGIG (reference sequence). With 2 bases removed from V and 3 bases from J, the gap between germline ends came to 5 bases. CDR3 length: 11 residues. CDR3 in amino acids: CAWSSGYEQYF. The CDR3 DNA reads as TGTGCCTGGAGTTCGGGCTACGAGCAGTACTTC. The full variable domain, completed using reference TRBV30 and TRBJ2-7, is SQTIHQWPATLVQPVGSPLSLECTVEGTSNPNLYWYRQAAGRGLQLLFYSVGIGQISSEVPQNLSASRPQDRQFILSSKKLLLSDSGFYLCAWSSGYEQYFGPGTRLTVT.

This chain joins TRBV29-1 and TRBJ2-3, with D possibly TRBD1 on 5 matching bases. Germline V gene data show CDR1 as SQVTM and CDR2 as ANQGSEA. V was trimmed by 1 base and J by 2 bases, leaving 13 bases between them. This CDR3 comprises 15 residues. CDR3 DNA sequence: TGCAGCGTTGAAGTTCAAGGCAGGGACACAGATACGCAGTATTTT. Translating it yields CSVEVQGRDTDTQYF.

This clone was detected only a few times. The CDR3 nucleotides read TGTGCCAGCAGTTTATTTCAGGGGCGATACACCGGGGAGCTGTTTTTT. It is translated as CASSLFQGRYTGELFF. The V and J genes are TRBV28 and TRBJ2-2, with D perhaps TRBD1 (6 bases). Per the germline V gene, CDR1 is MDHEN and CDR2 is SYDVKM. V lost 1 base, J lost 3 bases, and 12 bases lay in between. The CDR3 is made up of 16 amino acids.

The chain employs TRBV5-4 and TRBJ2-7; D might be TRBD2 (5 bases). V lost 1 base, J lost 3 bases, and 11 bases lay in between. This CDR3 spans 14 amino acids. Per germline, CDR1 SGHNT and CDR2 YYREEE (reference sequence). The CDR3 loop is CASSLSGSDYEQYF. Here the CDR3 DNA reads TGTGCCAGCAGCTTGTCGGGATCGGACTACGAGCAGTACTTC.

This clone was seen a few times. The V call is TRBV5-1, the J call TRBJ2-5, with 9 bases matching TRBD1. The J call may not be correct, given that the DNA end is closer to TRBJ2-7. CDR1 is SGHRS and CDR2 is YFSETQ in the germline V gene. The CDR3 extends over 15 amino acids. CDR3 nucleotides: TGCGCCAGCAGCCCGAGAGGGACAGGGTTCTACGAGCAGTACTTC. It codes for CASSPRGTGFYEQYF.

This clone was counted only a few times. This rearrangement joins TRBV14 to TRBJ1-5; D is ambiguous. Trimming took off 1 base at V and 5 bases at J, with 12 bases between the two ends. This CDR3 is built from 15 residues. Germline V gene lookup returns CDR1 SGHDN and CDR2 FVKESK. The CDR3 here is CASSQGVGRYQPQHF. CDR3 nucleotide sequence: TGTGCCAGCAGCCAAGGGGTTGGGCGTTATCAGCCCCAGCATTTT.

This clone was found a few times. This rearrangement joins TRBV15 to TRBJ2-1; 12 bases match TRBD2. The CDR3 is made up of 17 amino acids. CDR1 is LNHNV, CDR2 YYDKDF, per germline (reference sequence). The V and J ends lost 2 bases and 9 bases, in that order; junction bases with no gene match: 11. The CDR3, as DNA: TGTGCCACCAGCAGACTAGCGGGAGGGCCTCTTCCGCCTGAGCAGTTCTTC. Encoded protein: CATSRLAGGPLPPEQFF.

The DNA for the CDR3 is TGTGCCTGGAGTGTGCAGGGGGCTTCGGATACGCAGTATTTT. Amino acid sequence: CAWSVQGASDTQYF. The chain is built from TRBV30 and TRBJ2-3; 8 bases align to TRBD1. Trimming cost V 0 bases and J 6 bases; bases outside gene matches: 5. This CDR3 is built from 14 residues. Germline V lookup: CDR1 GTSNPN, CDR2 SVGIG (reference sequence).